This T cell receptor (beta chain) was recovered during a study of blood T cell repertoires in COVID-19. The assay was immunoSEQ multiplex PCR, and TCRdb's table has in-frame clones only and misses some. Among 110,000 to 150,000 clones listed, more than 80% were seen once. The sequence came from a man between 45 and 60 years old who had recovered from COVID-19. The source material was PBMCs or T cells enriched from blood (not recorded which).

The CDR3 DNA reads TGTGCCAGTAGTTCTGAGTGGCTAGCGGGGGGAAGCTCCTACAATGAGCAGTTCTTC. This sequence encodes CASSSEWLAGGSSYNEQFF. The rearrangement links TRBV19 to TRBJ2-1; 11 nucleotides line up with TRBD2. This CDR3 is built from 19 residues. V lost 5 bases, J lost 0 bases, and 12 bases stayed unmatched. In germline, CDR1 is LNHDA, CDR2 SQIVND (reference sequence). Full variable domain (outside the CDR3, taken from reference TRBV19 and TRBJ2-1): DGGITQSPKYLFRKEGQNVTLSCEQNLNHDAMYWYRQDPGQGLRLIYYSQIVNDFQKGDIAEGYSVSREKKESFPLTVTSAQKNPTAFYLCASSSEWLAGGSSYNEQFFGPGTRLTVL.